The rows below give T cell receptor beta chains drawn from one sample of a study of OX40 agonist ivuxolimab in advanced cancers. The protocol was immunoSEQ multiplex PCR, while the TCRdb copy is restricted to in-frame clones and leaves out a portion. The sample lists roughly 75,000 clones; around 89% were seen once. Sequences were derived from CD4+ or CD8+ T cells sorted from blood, sampled in a trial of the OX40 agonist ivuxolimab. These receptors all come from an adult with an advanced solid tumor such as melanoma, head and neck, liver or kidney cancer. Both conserved end residues are part of each CDR3. Each record gives: V gene, D gene, clone size, J gene, CDR3 DNA, CDR3 protein. D genes are given only for firm matches. Not every row has a clone size; where given, it reads once, few, many or a size class.

>TRBV7-9|TRBD2|-|TRBJ2-2
TGTGCCAGCAGCCTAATAGCGGGAGGCACCGGGGAGCTGTTTTTT
CASSLIAGGTGELFF
>TRBV5-6|-|-|TRBJ2-3
TGTGCCAGCGCGAGTTTTTCGGGCCCTACGCAGTATTTT
CASASFSGPTQYF
>TRBV4-2|TRBD2|-|TRBJ2-5
TGTGCCAGCAGCCCGAGCGGGGGCCAAGAGACCCAGTACTTC
CASSPSGGQETQYF
>TRBV10-1|-|-|TRBJ1-2
TGCGCCAGGAGACGCTATGGCTACACCTTC
CARRRYGYTF
>TRBV6-6|-|-|TRBJ1-1
TGTGCCAGCAGTTACACGGTTCCGGGATGGGGCACTGAAGCTTTCTTT
CASSYTVPGWGTEAFF
>TRBV19|-|once|TRBJ2-3
TGTGCCAGTAGTAGCGCTTTCGGAGATACGCAGTATTTT
CASSSAFGDTQYF
>TRBV29-1|TRBD2|-|TRBJ2-7
TGCAGCGTTGCGGGAGGCTACGAGCAGTACTTC
CSVAGGYEQYF
>TRBV2|TRBD1|-|TRBJ1-1
TGTGCCAGCTTCCGGGGCAACCGGGACAGTTTTAGGGCTTTCTTT
CASFRGNRDSFRAFF
>TRBV7-9|-|once|TRBJ2-7
TGTGCCAGCAGCTCCGTAGGGAATCCGAACGAGCAGTACTTC
CASSSVGNPNEQYF
>TRBV9|-|-|TRBJ2-3
TGTGCCAGCAGCGTAGCGGCCAGTAGCACAGATACGCAGTATTTT
CASSVAASSTDTQYF
>TRBV9|-|-|TRBJ2-1
TGTGCCAGCCAGGCAGGGGCCCACAATGAGCAGTTCTTC
CASQAGAHNEQFF
>TRBV16|TRBD2|many|TRBJ2-1
TGTGCCAGCAGCCGTGGACTAGCGGGATCGTACGAGCAGTTCTTC
CASSRGLAGSYEQFF
>TRBV5-6|-|-|TRBJ1-4
TGTGCCAGCAGCTTGGCTGGGGAGGGAACTAATGAAAAACTGTTTTTT
CASSLAGEGTNEKLFF
>TRBV19|-|-|TRBJ2-1
TGTGCCAGTAGTGATCCGCTAGCGCCCCCCTACAATGAGCAGTTCTTC
CASSDPLAPPYNEQFF
>TRBV7-9|-|-|TRBJ1-5
TGTGCCAGCAGCTTAGGGGATAGCAATCAGCCCCAGCATTTT
CASSLGDSNQPQHF
>TRBV4-3|-|-|TRBJ1-1
TGCGCCAGCAGCCAAGATTTAATAGGGAACACTGAAGCTTTCTTT
CASSQDLIGNTEAFF
>TRBV27|-|-|TRBJ2-7
TGTGCCAGCAGCTCGGCGAGCGAGCAGTACTTC
CASSSASEQYF
>TRBV4-1|-|-|TRBJ2-5
TGCGCCAGCAGCCAAGTCCCGTCTGAGACCCAGTACTTC
CASSQVPSETQYF
>TRBV27|-|-|TRBJ2-2
TGTGCCAGCAGTTTATCAACGAACACCGGGGAGCTGTTTTTT
CASSLSTNTGELFF
>TRBV4-3|-|-|TRBJ1-2
TGCGCCAGCAGCCAAGTCGGCAGCCTCTATGGCTACACCTTC
CASSQVGSLYGYTF
>TRBV7-8|TRBD1|-|TRBJ1-1
TGTGCCAGCAGCATGTCGGGACAGGACACTGAAGCTTTCTTT
CASSMSGQDTEAFF
>TRBV27|-|-|TRBJ2-7
TGTGCCAGCAGTCTAGGAAACTCCTACGAGCAGTACTTC
CASSLGNSYEQYF
>TRBV5-1|-|-|TRBJ2-1
TGCGCCAGCAGCACGCGGTGGAATGAGCAGTTCTTC
CASSTRWNEQFF
>TRBV29-1|TRBD1|-|TRBJ1-2
TGCAGCGGCCGGGACAGGGCGGACTATGGCTACACCTTC
CSGRDRADYGYTF
>TRBV29-1|-|-|TRBJ2-7
TGCAGCGTTGTAGGGACACAAACCTACGAGCAGTACTTC
CSVVGTQTYEQYF
>TRBV15|-|-|TRBJ2-5
TGTGCCACCAGCAGAGATTATACCCCGGGGGAGACCCAGTACTTC
CATSRDYTPGETQYF
>TRBV7-1|-|-|TRBJ1-2
TGTGCCAGCAGCTTAGTACAGGGCCCCTCGGCTGGCTACACCTTC
CASSLVQGPSAGYTF
>TRBV13|TRBD1|-|TRBJ2-7
TGTGCCAGCAGAGGGTACTCGGGGGACAGGGGAACCTACGAGCAGTACTTC
CASRGYSGDRGTYEQYF
>TRBV27|-|-|TRBJ2-6
TGTGCCAGCAGTTTTTCTCAGAGCTCTGGGGCCAACGTCCTGACTTTC
CASSFSQSSGANVLTF
>TRBV14|-|-|TRBJ2-1
TGTGCCAGCAGCCCGGGCCCCAGAACTCAGTTCTTC
CASSPGPRTQFF
>TRBV10-3|-|-|TRBJ2-7
TGTGCCATCAGTGATTTACACAGGGCCAGCTCCTACGAGCAGTACTTC
CAISDLHRASSYEQYF
>TRBV27|TRBD2|-|TRBJ2-7
TGTGCCAGCAGTCCCTATCCAGGGAGGGAGGCGGGAGCCTACGAGCAGTACTTC
CASSPYPGREAGAYEQYF
>TRBV27|-|-|TRBJ2-7
TGTGCCAGCAGCCCCGTGACTAAGCGAGACGAGCAGTACTTC
CASSPVTKRDEQYF
>TRBV15|-|-|TRBJ2-3
TGTGCCACCAGCGTCGGACAGACGAACACAGATACGCAGTATTTT
CATSVGQTNTDTQYF
>TRBV28|-|-|TRBJ2-6
TGTGCCAGCAGCTACGGAAACTCTGGGGCCAACGTCCTGACTTTC
CASSYGNSGANVLTF
>TRBV6-6|-|-|TRBJ1-1
TGTGCCAGCAGTTACTCGGGTCCGCACACTGAAGCTTTCTTT
CASSYSGPHTEAFF
>TRBV4-3|-|-|TRBJ2-2
TGCGCCAGCAGCCAAGAGCCCCCAGGGAATGCCGGGGAGCTGTTTTTT
CASSQEPPGNAGELFF
>TRBV6-5|-|few|TRBJ1-1
TGTGCCAGCAGTTACTCAGTAGCAAACACTGAAGCTTTCTTT
CASSYSVANTEAFF
>TRBV4-3|TRBD2|-|TRBJ2-7
TGCGCCAGCAGCCAAGATTCGGGACTAGCGGAACTCGACGGGCAGTACTTC
CASSQDSGLAELDGQYF
>TRBV19|TRBD1|-|TRBJ1-5
TGTGCCACCAGACAGGGGATAGGGCCCCAGCATTTT
CATRQGIGPQHF
>TRBV27|TRBD1|-|TRBJ1-2
TGTGCCAGCAGTCACAGGGGGCTCCTCAGGGGCTACACCTTC
CASSHRGLLRGYTF
>TRBV27|-|once|TRBJ2-7
TGTGCCAGCAGTTTATCCGGGACCATCTACGAGCAGTACTTC
CASSLSGTIYEQYF
>TRBV29-1|-|-|TRBJ2-1
TGCAGCGTCGAAAGGGACTCCCGTAATGAGCAGTTCTTC
CSVERDSRNEQFF
>TRBV5-4|TRBD1|-|TRBJ1-4
TGTGCCAGCAGCTTGGGACAGGGGGCCGCAACTAATGAAAAACTGTTTTTT
CASSLGQGAATNEKLFF
>TRBV29-1|-|few|TRBJ1-2
TGCAGCGTTGAAAACATGGCCGATGACTACACCTTC
CSVENMADDYTF
>TRBV7-6|-|-|TRBJ2-3
TGTGCCAGCAGCTATGTGGGCGATACGCAGTATTTT
CASSYVGDTQYF
>TRBV27|-|-|TRBJ1-1
TGTGCCAGCAGTTTACGGGGTTGGGCTGAAGCTTTCTTT
CASSLRGWAEAFF
>TRBV5-6|-|-|TRBJ1-5
TGTGCCAGCAGCTTGACGCAGGATTTTAGCAATCAGCCCCAGCATTTT
CASSLTQDFSNQPQHF
>TRBV7-9|-|-|TRBJ1-1
TGTGCCACCCGGCCGAGGGCACCGAACACTGAAGCTTTCTTT
CATRPRAPNTEAFF
>TRBV7-9|TRBD2|-|TRBJ2-3
TGTGCCAGCAGCCCACTAGCGGGAGTCACAGATACGCAGTATTTT
CASSPLAGVTDTQYF
>TRBV7-8|TRBD2|-|TRBJ2-1
TGTGCCAGCAGCCGCCACAAAGCGGCGGGAGCATACAATGAGCAGTTCTTC
CASSRHKAAGAYNEQFF
>TRBV19|-|-|TRBJ1-1
TGTGCCAGTAGTATCGGGCAGGGATACACTGAAGCTTTCTTT
CASSIGQGYTEAFF